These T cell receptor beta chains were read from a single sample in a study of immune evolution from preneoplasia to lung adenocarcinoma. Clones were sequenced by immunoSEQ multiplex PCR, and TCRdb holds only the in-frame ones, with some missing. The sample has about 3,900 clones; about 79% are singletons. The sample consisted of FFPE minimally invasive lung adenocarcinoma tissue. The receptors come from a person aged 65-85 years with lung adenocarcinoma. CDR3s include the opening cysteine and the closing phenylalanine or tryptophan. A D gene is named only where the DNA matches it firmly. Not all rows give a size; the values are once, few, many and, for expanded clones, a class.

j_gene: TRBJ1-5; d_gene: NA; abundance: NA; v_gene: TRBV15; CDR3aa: CATSSTETDSNQPQHF; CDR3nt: TGTGCCACCAGCAGCACAGAAACCGATAGCAATCAGCCCCAGCATTTT
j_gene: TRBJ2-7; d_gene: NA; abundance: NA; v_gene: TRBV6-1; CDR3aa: CASSEVPPMPPLEQYF; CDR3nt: TGTGCCAGCAGTGAAGTACCCCCGATGCCCCCTCTCGAGCAGTACTTC
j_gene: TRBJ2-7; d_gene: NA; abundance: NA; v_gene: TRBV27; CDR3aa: CASSSGYSYEQYF; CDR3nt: TGTGCCAGCAGTTCGGGGTATTCCTACGAGCAGTACTTC
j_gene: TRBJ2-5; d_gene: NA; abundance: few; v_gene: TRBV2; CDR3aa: CASISWGAGETQYF; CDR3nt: TGTGCCAGCATTTCCTGGGGGGCAGGAGAGACCCAGTACTTC
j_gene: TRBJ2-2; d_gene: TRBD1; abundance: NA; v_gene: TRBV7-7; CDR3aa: CASSPDRGSGELFF; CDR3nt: TGTGCTAGCAGCCCGGACAGGGGAAGCGGGGAGCTGTTTTTT
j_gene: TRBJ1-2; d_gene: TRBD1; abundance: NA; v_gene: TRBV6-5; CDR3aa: CASSWFYRDRGGYTF; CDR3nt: TGTGCCAGCAGTTGGTTTTATCGGGACAGGGGCGGCTACACCTTC
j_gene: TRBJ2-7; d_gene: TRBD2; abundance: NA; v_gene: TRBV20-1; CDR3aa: CSDREGYF; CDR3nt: TGCAGCGATCGGGAGGGGTACTTC
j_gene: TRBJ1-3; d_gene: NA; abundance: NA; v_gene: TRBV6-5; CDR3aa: CASSRGNTIYF; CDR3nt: TGTGCCAGCAGCCGCGGAAACACCATATATTTT
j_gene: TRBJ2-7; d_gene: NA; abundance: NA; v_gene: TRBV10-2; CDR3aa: CASNRDQQYF; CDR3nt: TGCGCCAGCAACCGGGACCAGCAGTACTTC
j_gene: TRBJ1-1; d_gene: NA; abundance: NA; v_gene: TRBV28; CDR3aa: CASCSLNTEAFF; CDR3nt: TGTGCCAGTTGCAGCTTGAACACTGAAGCTTTCTTT
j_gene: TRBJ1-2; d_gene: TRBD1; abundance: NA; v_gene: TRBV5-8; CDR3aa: CASSFRQGLNFYGYTF; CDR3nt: TGTGCCAGCAGCTTTAGACAGGGCCTAAACTTCTATGGCTACACCTTC
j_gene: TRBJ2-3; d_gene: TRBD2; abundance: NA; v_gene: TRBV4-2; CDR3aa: CASSQDFGRGTTDTQYF; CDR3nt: TGTGCCAGCAGCCAAGATTTTGGGCGGGGGACCACAGATACGCAGTATTTT
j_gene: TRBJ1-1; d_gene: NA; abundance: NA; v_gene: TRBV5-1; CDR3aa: CASSVAGGTNTEAFF; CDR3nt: TGCGCCAGCAGCGTGGCGGGGGGGACAAACACTGAAGCTTTCTTT
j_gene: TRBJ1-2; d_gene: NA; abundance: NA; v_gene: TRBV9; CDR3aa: CASSVGQGNYGYTF; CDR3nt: TGTGCCAGCAGCGTAGGTCAGGGGAACTATGGCTACACCTTC
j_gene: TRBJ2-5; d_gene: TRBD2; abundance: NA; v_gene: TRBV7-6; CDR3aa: CASSQAGVETQYF; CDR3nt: TGTGCCAGCAGCCAAGCGGGAGTCGAGACCCAGTACTTC
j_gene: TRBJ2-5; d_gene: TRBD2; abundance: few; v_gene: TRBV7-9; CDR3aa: CASSTPAGTSGSVAETQYF; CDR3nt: TGTGCCAGCAGCACCCCCGCCGGGACTAGCGGGAGTGTGGCAGAGACCCAGTACTTC
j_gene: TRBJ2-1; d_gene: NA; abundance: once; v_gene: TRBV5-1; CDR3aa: CASSLTGAGRPRNEQFF; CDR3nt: TGCGCCAGCAGCTTGACGGGGGCGGGGAGGCCGAGGAATGAGCAGTTCTTC
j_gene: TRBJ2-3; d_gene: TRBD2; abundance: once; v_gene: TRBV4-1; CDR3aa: CASSQPGLAGVGGSTDTQYF; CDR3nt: TGCGCCAGCAGCCAACCGGGACTAGCGGGAGTGGGGGGTAGCACAGATACGCAGTATTTT
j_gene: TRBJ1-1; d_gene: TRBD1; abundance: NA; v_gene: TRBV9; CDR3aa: CASSVAYRGTEAFF; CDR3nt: TGTGCCAGCAGCGTAGCATACAGGGGCACTGAAGCTTTCTTT
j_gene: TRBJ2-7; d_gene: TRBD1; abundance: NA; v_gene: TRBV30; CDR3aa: CAWNPGQGPVGYF; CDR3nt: TGTGCCTGGAACCCGGGACAGGGTCCCGTGGGGTACTTC
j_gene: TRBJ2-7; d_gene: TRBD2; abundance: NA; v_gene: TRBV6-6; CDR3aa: CASRSGTSIYEQYF; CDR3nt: TGTGCCAGCAGGTCCGGGACTAGTATCTACGAGCAGTACTTC
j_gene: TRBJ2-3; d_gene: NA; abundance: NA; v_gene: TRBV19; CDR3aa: CASSRSSDGAVTDTQYF; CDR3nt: TGTGCCAGTAGTCGAAGTAGCGATGGGGCGGTCACAGATACGCAGTATTTT
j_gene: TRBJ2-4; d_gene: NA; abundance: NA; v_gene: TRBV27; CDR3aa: CASSLSQANIQYF; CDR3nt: TGTGCCAGCAGTTTAAGTCAGGCGAACATTCAGTACTTC
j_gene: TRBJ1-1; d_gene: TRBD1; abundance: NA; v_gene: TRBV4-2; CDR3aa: CASSREQQGNHPEAFF; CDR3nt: TGTGCCAGCAGTCGCGAGCAACAGGGGAATCATCCTGAAGCTTTCTTT
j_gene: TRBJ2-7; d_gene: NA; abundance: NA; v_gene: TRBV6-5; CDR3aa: CASSYRRGGYEQYF; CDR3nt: TGTGCCAGCAGTTACAGGCGTGGAGGCTACGAGCAGTACTTC
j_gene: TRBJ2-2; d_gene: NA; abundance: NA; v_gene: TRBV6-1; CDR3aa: CASTAKGESGELFF; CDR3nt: TGTGCCAGCACCGCGAAGGGGGAGAGCGGGGAGCTGTTTTTT
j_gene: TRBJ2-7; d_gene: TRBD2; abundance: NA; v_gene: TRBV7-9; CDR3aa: CASSRGGTRHYEQYF; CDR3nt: TGTGCCAGCAGCCGGGGAGGGACTAGACACTACGAGCAGTACTTC
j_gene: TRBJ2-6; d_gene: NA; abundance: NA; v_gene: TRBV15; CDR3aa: CATSREGISGANVLTF; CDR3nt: TGTGCCACCAGCAGGGAAGGTATCTCTGGGGCCAACGTCCTGACTTTC
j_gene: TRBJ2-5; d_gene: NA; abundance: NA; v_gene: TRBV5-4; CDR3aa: CASSLRETQYF; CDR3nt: TGTGCCAGCAGCTTGCGGGAGACCCAGTACTTC
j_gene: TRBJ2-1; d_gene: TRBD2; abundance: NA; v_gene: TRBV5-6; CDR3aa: CASSSTSGSQNEQFF; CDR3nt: TGTGCCAGCAGCTCGACTAGCGGGAGCCAGAATGAGCAGTTCTTC
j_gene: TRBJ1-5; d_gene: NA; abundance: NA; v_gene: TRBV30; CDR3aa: CAWSAGTFGQPQHF; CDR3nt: TGTGCCTGGAGTGCCGGGACATTTGGTCAGCCCCAGCATTTT
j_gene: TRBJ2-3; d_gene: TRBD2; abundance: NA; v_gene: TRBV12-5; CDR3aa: CASGLGAGGTSTDTQYF; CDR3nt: TGTGCTAGTGGTTTAGGAGCGGGAGGGACTAGCACAGATACGCAGTATTTT
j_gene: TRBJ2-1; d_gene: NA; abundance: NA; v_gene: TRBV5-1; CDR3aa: CASSLDGTPSNEQFF; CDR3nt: TGCGCCAGCAGCTTGGATGGGACTCCTTCCAATGAGCAGTTCTTC
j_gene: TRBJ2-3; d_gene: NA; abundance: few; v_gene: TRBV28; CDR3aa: CASSLRPADTQYF; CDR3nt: TGTGCCAGCAGTTTACGGCCAGCAGATACGCAGTATTTT
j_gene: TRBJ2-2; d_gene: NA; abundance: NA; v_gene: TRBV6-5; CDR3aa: CASRQGWGHTGELFF; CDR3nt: TGTGCCAGCAGGCAGGGTTGGGGTCACACCGGGGAGCTGTTTTTT
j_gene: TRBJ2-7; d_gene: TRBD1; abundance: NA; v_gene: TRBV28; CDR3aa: CASSPGQTQHEQYF; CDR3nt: TGTGCCAGCTCCCCGGGACAGACGCAGCACGAGCAGTACTTC
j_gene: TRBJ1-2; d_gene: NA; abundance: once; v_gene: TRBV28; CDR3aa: CASSLSGAWGYTF; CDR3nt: TGTGCCAGCAGTTTATCGGGGGCGTGGGGCTACACCTTC
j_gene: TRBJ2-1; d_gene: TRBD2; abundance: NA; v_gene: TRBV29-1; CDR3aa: CSVELSGSSYNEQFF; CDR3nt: TGCAGCGTTGAACTTAGCGGGAGCTCCTACAATGAGCAGTTCTTC
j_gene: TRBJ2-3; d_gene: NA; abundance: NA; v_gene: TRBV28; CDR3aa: CASSLPGTSTDTQYF; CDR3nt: TGTGCCAGCAGTTTACCCGGGACTAGCACAGATACGCAGTATTTT
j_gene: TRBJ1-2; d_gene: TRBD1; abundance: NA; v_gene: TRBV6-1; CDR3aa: CASSGDRGLSGYTF; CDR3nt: TGTGCCAGCAGTGGGGACAGGGGGTTGTCCGGCTACACCTTC
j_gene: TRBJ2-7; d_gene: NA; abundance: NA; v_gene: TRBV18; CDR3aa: CASSPDRLSYEQYF; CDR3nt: TGTGCCAGCTCACCAGACAGGTTGAGCTACGAGCAGTACTTC
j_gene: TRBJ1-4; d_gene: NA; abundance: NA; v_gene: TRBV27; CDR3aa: CASSERGGNEKLFF; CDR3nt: TGTGCCAGCAGTGAAAGGGGTGGGAATGAAAAACTGTTTTTT
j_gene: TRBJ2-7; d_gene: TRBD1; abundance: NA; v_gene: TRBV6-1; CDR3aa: CASSGGPGQVSEQYF; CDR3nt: TGTGCCAGCAGTGGTGGACCGGGACAGGTCTCTGAGCAGTACTTC
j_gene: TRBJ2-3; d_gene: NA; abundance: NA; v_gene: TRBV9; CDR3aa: CASSVLGAGTDTQYF; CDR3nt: TGTGCCAGCAGCGTATTAGGGGCGGGCACAGATACGCAGTATTTT
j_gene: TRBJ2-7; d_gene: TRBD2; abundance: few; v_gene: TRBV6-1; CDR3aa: CASVLAGGREQYF; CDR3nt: TGTGCCAGCGTACTAGCGGGAGGGCGGGAGCAGTACTTC
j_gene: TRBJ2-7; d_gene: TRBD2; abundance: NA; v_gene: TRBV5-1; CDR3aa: CASSFRLADTYEQYF; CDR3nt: TGCGCCAGCAGCTTCAGACTAGCGGACACCTACGAGCAGTACTTC
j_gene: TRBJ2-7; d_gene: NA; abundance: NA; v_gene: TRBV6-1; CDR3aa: CASRQDLSFSYEQYF; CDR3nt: TGTGCCAGCAGACAGGACTTATCATTCTCCTACGAGCAGTACTTC
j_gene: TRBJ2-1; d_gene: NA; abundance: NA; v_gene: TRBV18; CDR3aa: CASSDPGHYNEQFF; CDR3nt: TGTGCCAGCTCAGATCCGGGACATTACAATGAGCAGTTCTTC
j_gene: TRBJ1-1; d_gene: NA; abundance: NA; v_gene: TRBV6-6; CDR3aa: CASSYSNTALGAFF; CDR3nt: TGTGCCAGCAGTTACTCGAATACAGCTCTCGGGGCTTTCTTT
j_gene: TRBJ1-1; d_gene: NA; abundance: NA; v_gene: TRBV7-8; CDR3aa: CASNNRVGDTEAFF; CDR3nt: TGTGCCAGCAACAACAGGGTTGGAGACACTGAAGCTTTCTTT
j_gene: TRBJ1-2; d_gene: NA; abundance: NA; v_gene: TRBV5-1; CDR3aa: CASSSHGASGYTF; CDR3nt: TGCGCCAGCAGTTCACACGGGGCGTCTGGCTACACCTTC
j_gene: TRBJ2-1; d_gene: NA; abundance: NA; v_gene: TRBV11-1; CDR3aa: CASSLADTGSPRNNEQFF; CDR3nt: TGTGCCAGCAGCTTAGCGGACACTGGCTCACCCCGGAACAATGAGCAGTTCTTC